The next 7 T cell receptor beta chains were all read from a single sample in a study of blood T cell repertoires in COVID-19. Produced via immunoSEQ multiplex PCR; TCRdb's table is partial and in-frame only. Among around 190,000 clones listed, about nine tenths were seen once. The sequenced sample consisted of peripheral blood. These receptors came from a man between 18 and 29 years old who had recovered from COVID-19.

There are a few counts of this clone. The chain recombines TRBV5-1 with TRBJ2-7, with D tentatively TRBD2 (6 bases). CDR1 is SGHRS, CDR2 YFSETQ, per germline. The ends were cut back, 7 bases at V and 1 base at J, with 15 bases in the middle. The CDR3 loop spans 14 amino acids. Here the CDR3 reads CASRAGTLSYEQYF. Here the CDR3 DNA reads TGCGCCAGCCGCGCCGGGACTCTTTCCTACGAGCAGTACTTC.

The rearrangement links TRBV7-9 to TRBJ1-2; TRBD1 might be the D (5 bases). With 1 base removed from V and 8 bases from J, the gap between germline ends came to 14 bases. In germline, CDR1 is SEHNR, CDR2 FQNEAQ (reference sequence). The CDR3 has 14 residues. CDR3 region: CASSLVAGNGGYTF. DNA for the CDR3: TGTGCCAGCAGCTTAGTGGCAGGGAACGGCGGCTACACCTTC.

The chain links TRBV7-2 to TRBJ2-2; D might be TRBD2 (6 bases). There are 13 residues in the CDR3. From germline, CDR1 is SGHTA and CDR2 FQGNSA. V was clipped by 3 bases and J by 5 bases, with 7 bases between them. CDR3 loop: CASSFRGTGELFF. The CDR3 DNA reads TGTGCCAGCAGCTTCCGGGGGACCGGGGAGCTGTTTTTT.

The chain couples TRBV4-2 to TRBJ1-5; the D gene is possibly TRBD1 (5 bases). Looked up from germline, CDR1 is LGHNA and CDR2 is YNFKEQ. The CDR3 runs to 16 residues. Trimming cost V 1 base and J 0 bases, with 10 bases left between them. In DNA, the CDR3 is TGTGCCAGCAGCCAAGGGAGGGGTTATAGCAATCAGCCCCAGCATTTT. This sequence encodes CASSQGRGYSNQPQHF.

The chain combines TRBV9 with TRBJ1-6; D might be TRBD1 (6 bases). The CDR3 spans 15 residues. CDR1 is SGDLS, CDR2 YYNGEE, per germline. V lost 4 bases and J lost 7, with 15 bases in between. CDR3 in amino acids: CASSRLAGGNSPLHF. For the CDR3, the DNA is TGTGCCAGCAGCCGACTGGCGGGGGGCAATTCACCCCTCCACTTT. Variable domain in full (rest from reference TRBV9 and TRBJ1-6): DSGVTQTPKHLITATGQRVTLRCSPRSGDLSVYWYQQSLDQGLQFLIQYYNGEERAKGNILERFSAQQFPDLHSELNLSSLELGDSALYFCASSRLAGGNSPLHFGNGTRLTVT.

The V call is TRBV18, the J call TRBJ1-3; 9 bases are a match to TRBD1. The CDR3 covers 16 residues. The V gene's germline CDR1 is KGHSH and CDR2 LQKENI. Trimming at V came to 1 base and at J to 3 bases, leaving 4 bases not matched to a gene. The CDR3 loop is CASSPQSGQGGNTIYF. The DNA for the CDR3 is TGTGCCAGCTCACCACAATCGGGACAGGGTGGAAACACCATATATTTT.

The chain combines TRBV25-1 with TRBJ2-3; TRBD2 might be the D (5 bases). The CDR3 totals 15 residues. V gave up 1 base and J gave up 3 bases, with 11 bases separating them. The germline V gene has CDR1 MGHDK and CDR2 SYGVNS. CDR3 DNA sequence: TGTGCCAGCAGTGAATTTGCATGGAGGACAGATACGCAGTATTTT. The encoded protein is CASSEFAWRTDTQYF.